The present entry profiles one T cell receptor beta chain with its context. Trimming pared 3 bases from V and 7 bases from J, leaving 8 bases between. CDR1 and CDR2 (germline): KGHDR, SFDVKD. The CDR3 sequence is 12 residues long. For the second PCR, which ran for about 7 to 11 cycles, a sample-barcoded 5' primer and a J-beta primer mix were used. TCRdb independently ran MiXCR on the 5' RACE reads; one entry per CDR3 protein. The data show about 2 million distinct CDR3 sequences, with roughly 52% seen just once and less than 2.5% held by the top ten. The data stem from a study of blood T cells in healthy people across ages.

Sequencing was performed on blood. This clonotype was obtained from a middle-aged woman in good health. V and J are TRBV24-1 and TRBJ1-2; D is ambiguous. In nucleotides, the CDR3 is TGTGCCACCAGTGATCCGCAGGTTGGCTACACCTTC. It encodes CATSDPQVGYTF.